This passage covers 19 T cell receptor beta chains from one sample sequenced in a study of CD8+ T cells in alopecia areata. Sequencing templates came from extracted RNA that was reverse transcribed into cDNA. The method was immunoSEQ multiplex PCR; TCRdb's version includes in-frame clones alone and lacks a portion of them. The profile shows roughly 150,000 clones, 47% of them singletons. The sample was CD4+ T cells sorted from blood. These receptors were obtained from a human donor with alopecia areata.

This chain joins TRBV29-1 and TRBJ2-7, with 13 bases aligning to TRBD2. V lost 1 base to trimming and J lost 5 bases; unmatched junction nucleotides: 2. CDR1 is SQVTM, CDR2 ANQGSEA, per germline. The CDR3 has 14 residues. DNA of the CDR3: TGCAGCGTTGAAGTCGGACTAGCGGGAGACGAGCAGTACTTC. This translates into CSVEVGLAGDEQYF.

The DNA of the CDR3 is TGCGCCAGCAGTTATCGCCCAGGGGCCCCGGGATTCACCGGGGAGCTGTTTTTT. Protein sequence: CASSYRPGAPGFTGELFF. The gene calls are TRBV5-1 and TRBJ2-2, with D tentatively TRBD1 (6 bases). Trimming pared 5 bases from V and 4 bases from J, leaving 24 bases between. The CDR3 sequence is 18 residues long. Germline lookup yields CDR1 SGHRS and CDR2 YFSETQ.

In its sample, this clone was seen a few times. This rearrangement joins TRBV19 to TRBJ2-1; D call uncertain. Germline V lookup: CDR1 LNHDA, CDR2 SQIVND (reference sequence). This CDR3 comprises 14 residues. With 5 bases removed from V and 5 bases from J, the gap between germline ends came to 13 bases. For the CDR3, the DNA is TGTGCCAGTAGTTCCACCACTAAAGACAATGAGCAGTTCTTC. It codes for CASSSTTKDNEQFF.

The genes are TRBV29-1 and TRBJ1-1, with a possible D match to TRBD1 (5 bases). The germline gives CDR1 SQVTM, CDR2 ANQGSEA. The CDR3 length is 14 residues. Trimming left V 7 bases short and J 0 bases short, with 15 bases between. The CDR3 bases are TGCAGCGGAACGCCCGACAGCCTGAACACTGAAGCTTTCTTT. This sequence encodes CSGTPDSLNTEAFF.

The chain is built from TRBV2 and TRBJ2-3; 7 bases are a match to TRBD2. J was trimmed by 6 bases and V by 5 bases; bases with no gene match: 11. The germline CDR1 and CDR2 sequences are SNHLY and FYNNEI. The CDR3 totals 15 residues. As DNA, the CDR3 is TGTGCCAGCAGTCGGCGCGGGAGCGGGACGGATACGCAGTATTTT. Translation gives CASSRRGSGTDTQYF. Looking up the rest from reference TRBV2 and TRBJ2-3 gives the full variable domain: EPEVTQTPSHQVTQMGQEVILRCVPISNHLYFYWYRQILGQKVEFLVSFYNNEISEKSEIFDDQFSVERPDGSNFTLKIRSTKLEDSAMYFCASSRRGSGTDTQYFGPGTRLTVL.

The chain joins TRBV9 to TRBJ2-2, with D tentatively TRBD2 (6 bases). Trimming cost V 5 bases and J 4 bases, with 15 bases left between them. This CDR3 spans 15 amino acids. Germline V gene sequence: CDR1 SGDLS, CDR2 YYNGEE. In DNA, the CDR3 is TGTGCCAGCAGTGGGACTTCCCGTTTCACCGGGGAGCTGTTTTTT. Amino acid sequence: CASSGTSRFTGELFF.

This clone was found once. The chain is built from TRBV5-1 and TRBJ2-3; D uncertain. Germline-derived CDR1 and CDR2 are SGHRS and YFSETQ. V was shortened by 5 bases and J by 0 bases, with 4 bases between the two germline ends. There are 12 residues in the CDR3. Here the CDR3 reads CASRASTDTQYF. The CDR3 DNA reads TGCGCCAGCAGAGCGAGCACAGATACGCAGTATTTT.

CDR3 DNA sequence: TGTGCCAGCAACGCGGGAGGGCCAGGTGAGCAGTTCTTC. Amino acids: CASNAGGPGEQFF. The rearrangement uses TRBV9 and TRBJ2-1; 9 bases fit TRBD2. The ends lost 6 bases at V and 9 bases at J; junction bases unmatched: 7. The CDR3 covers 13 residues. CDR1 is SGDLS and CDR2 is YYNGEE in the germline V gene.

The V and J genes are TRBV29-1 and TRBJ2-7; D is ambiguous. V dropped 6 bases and J dropped 2 bases, with 17 bases sitting between them. Germline V gives CDR1 SQVTM, CDR2 ANQGSEA. There are 14 residues in the CDR3. The CDR3 region has the DNA TGCAGCGTGGCCATCGACTTACTCGCCTACGAGCAGTACTTC. Amino acid sequence: CSVAIDLLAYEQYF.

This chain connects TRBV9 to TRBJ2-5; the match to TRBD2 covers 7 bases. The CDR3 length is 16 residues. V trimming: 0 bases; J trimming: 5 bases; junction bases outside the gene matches: 10. CDR1 SGDLS and CDR2 YYNGEE come from the germline V gene. The CDR3 protein is CASSVGADPGGETQYF. The DNA for the CDR3 is TGTGCCAGCAGCGTAGGGGCCGATCCGGGGGGTGAGACCCAGTACTTC. The whole variable domain, filled in from reference TRBV9 and TRBJ2-5, reads DSGVTQTPKHLITATGQRVTLRCSPRSGDLSVYWYQQSLDQGLQFLIQYYNGEERAKGNILERFSAQQFPDLHSELNLSSLELGDSALYFCASSVGADPGGETQYFGPGTRLLVL.

This clone has a handful of counts. This chain connects TRBV30 to TRBJ2-3, with 10 bases lining up with TRBD2. This CDR3 region has 14 residues. V lost 5 bases and J lost 4; bases outside the gene matches: 6. CDR1 and CDR2 (germline): GTSNPN, SVGIG (reference sequence). CDR3 residues: CAWSSGSGADTQYF. For the CDR3, the DNA is TGTGCCTGGTCTAGCGGGAGCGGTGCAGATACGCAGTATTTT.

V gene TRBV6-1 combines with J gene TRBJ1-1, with a tentative D call TRBD1 (5 bases). Germline V lookup: CDR1 MNHNS, CDR2 SASEGT. The germline V and J ends were trimmed by 0 bases and 0 bases, with 23 bases remaining between them. The CDR3 length is 20 residues. The CDR3 sequence is CASSEATGVVKHGMNTEAFF. In DNA form, the CDR3 reads TGTGCCAGCAGTGAAGCAACAGGTGTCGTAAAACATGGCATGAACACTGAAGCTTTCTTT.

The chain carries TRBV7-3 and TRBJ2-6; D is unresolved. Germline loops: CDR1 SGHTA, CDR2 FQGTGA. This CDR3 contains 16 residues. Between the trimmed V and J ends, which lost 1 base and 0 bases, there was a span of 7 bases. This CDR3 is CASSLIGNSGANVLTF. The DNA of the CDR3 is TGTGCCAGCAGCTTAATTGGGAACTCTGGGGCCAACGTCCTGACTTTC. Looking up the rest from reference TRBV7-3 and TRBJ2-6 gives the full variable domain: GAGVSQTPSNKVTEKGKYVELRCDPISGHTALYWYRQSLGQGPEFLIYFQGTGAADDSGLPNDRFFAVRPEGSVSTLKIQRTERGDSAVYLCASSLIGNSGANVLTFGAGSRLTVL.

The chain recombines TRBV2 with TRBJ2-1; D remains unclear. The CDR3 loop spans 12 amino acids. CDR1 and CDR2 (germline): SNHLY, FYNNEI. Trimming took 8 bases from V and 2 from J, leaving 7 bases between them. The CDR3 loop is CASCAAYNEQFF. The CDR3 DNA sequence: TGTGCCAGCTGCGCGGCCTACAATGAGCAGTTCTTC. Filled out from reference TRBV2 and TRBJ2-1, the complete variable domain reads EPEVTQTPSHQVTQMGQEVILRCVPISNHLYFYWYRQILGQKVEFLVSFYNNEISEKSEIFDDQFSVERPDGSNFTLKIRSTKLEDSAMYFCASCAAYNEQFFGPGTRLTVL.

This sequence joins TRBV6-5 and TRBJ1-5; 7 nucleotides align to TRBD1. This CDR3 region has 15 residues. Germline CDR1 is MNHEY and CDR2 is SVGAGI. Unmatched junction bases numbered 2, after V lost 0 bases and J lost 3 bases. In DNA form, the CDR3 reads TGTGCCAGCAGTTACTCGGGGACAGCCAATCAGCCCCAGCATTTT. Its protein is CASSYSGTANQPQHF.

This chain uses TRBV5-1 with TRBJ2-6; D might be TRBD1 (6 bases). Trimming removed 5 bases from V and 0 bases from J, with 15 bases in between. This CDR3 has 17 residues. Looked up from germline, CDR1 is SGHRS and CDR2 is YFSETQ. In nucleotides, the CDR3 is TGCGCCAGCAGGGGGGCAGAAAGAGGCTCTGGGGCCAACGTCCTGACTTTC. This gives the protein CASRGAERGSGANVLTF.

This clone was detected a few times. The CDR3 DNA reads as TGTGCCAGCAGCGCCCGGCCCTATGGCTACACCTTC. This codes for CASSARPYGYTF. This rearrangement joins TRBV7-2 to TRBJ1-2; no definite D call. CDR1 SGHTA and CDR2 FQGNSA come from the germline V gene. With 5 bases removed from V and 4 bases from J, the gap between germline ends came to 8 bases. The CDR3 is made up of 12 amino acids. Together with reference TRBV7-2 and TRBJ1-2, the CDR3 gives the full variable domain: GAGVSQSPSNKVTEKGKDVELRCDPISGHTALYWYRQSLGQGLEFLIYFQGNSAPDKSGLPSDRFSAERTGGSVSTLTIQRTQQEDSAVYLCASSARPYGYTFGSGTRLTVV.

The chain uses TRBV5-1 and TRBJ2-1; maybe TRBD2 (6 bases). This CDR3 comprises 13 residues. Germline-derived CDR1 and CDR2 are SGHRS and YFSETQ. Trimming pared 0 bases from V and 8 bases from J, leaving 9 bases between. The CDR3 spells CASSLGAGYEQFF. The CDR3 nucleotides read TGCGCCAGCAGCTTGGGCGCGGGATATGAGCAGTTCTTC.

The rearrangement joins TRBV7-9 to TRBJ2-1, with no clear D. This CDR3 is 14 amino acids long. Germline V gene lookup returns CDR1 SEHNR and CDR2 FQNEAQ (reference sequence). V was pared by 3 bases and J by 6 bases, with 12 bases between. The CDR3, as DNA: TGTGCCAGCAGCTTGTCGGTCTCGGGCAATGAGCAGTTCTTC. As protein: CASSLSVSGNEQFF.